One sample yielded the 22 T cell receptor beta chains listed below, sequenced in a study of regulatory T cells in long-lasting Graves disease. TCR beta libraries were built with iRepertoire HTBI primers and Arm-PCR of CDR3 regions. Via MiXCR, TCRdb re-called the multiplex PCR reads, giving one row per CDR3 protein. The sample holds some 320,000 distinct CDR3 sequences, 15% to 20% seen once. Documented time point: newly diagnosed GD, antithyroid drugs for less than 3 months. PBMCs provided the RNA from which the TCR library was made. The input for sequencing was peripheral blood mononuclear cells (PBMCs), taken at new diagnosis, from a patient treated with antithyroid drugs. The origin of the receptors is a female donor with Graves disease.

About this clonotype itself: Just one base apart from a much larger clone, this may be a read error. The rearrangement links TRBV2 to TRBJ2-5; the D gene is possibly TRBD2 (6 bases). Trimming stripped 6 bases from V and 7 bases from J, with 12 bases between. Germline V gene data show CDR1 as SNHLY and CDR2 as FYNNEI. The CDR3 totals 12 residues. As DNA, the CDR3 is TGTGCCAGCAGATTAGCGGAAGGGACCCAGTACTTC. It yields the protein CASRLAEGTQYF.

This clonotype is a singleton in its sample. The J gene is TRBJ2-2, the V gene TRBV29-1, with 10 bases matching TRBD1. The CDR3 length is 12 residues. The germline CDR1 and CDR2 sequences are SQVTM and ANQGSEA. For the CDR3, the DNA is TGCACCGGGACAGGGGTTACCGGGGAGCTGTTTTTT. This gives the protein CTGTGVTGELFF.

This chain connects TRBV5-5 to TRBJ2-7; 9 positions agree with TRBD1. Germline CDR1 is SGHKS and CDR2 is YYEKEE (reference sequence). This CDR3 is built from 12 residues. Germline trimming cut 4 bases from V and 10 bases from J; bases unmatched to any gene: 6. CDR3 nucleotide sequence: TGTGCCAGCAGCACCGGGACAGGGCGACAGTACTTC. Its protein product is CASSTGTGRQYF.

The sample holds many counts of this clonotype. The V and J genes are TRBV29-1 and TRBJ2-5; a weak D match, TRBD2 (6 bases). The CDR3 is 17 amino acids. The V gene lost 4 bases and the J gene lost 6 bases, with 27 bases spanning the gap. CDR1 SQVTM and CDR2 ANQGSEA come from the germline V gene. CDR3 coding DNA: TGCAGCGTTGCACCAACTACCCGCCCGGGACTTGCGAAGACCCAGTACTTC. Amino acids: CSVAPTTRPGLAKTQYF.

The sample holds many counts of this clonotype. V gene TRBV29-1 combines with J gene TRBJ2-7; tentatively, D is TRBD1 or TRBD2 (7 bases each). V dropped 0 bases and J dropped 7 bases, with 19 bases sitting between them. This CDR3 is 15 amino acids long. Germline lookup yields CDR1 SQVTM and CDR2 ANQGSEA. CDR3 protein: CSVEDPRRGRGEQYF. In DNA form, the CDR3 reads TGCAGCGTTGAAGACCCCCGGAGGGGGCGGGGGGAGCAGTACTTC.

In this sample, this clonotype turned up a few times. This chain connects TRBV20-1 to TRBJ1-5; D unresolved. The CDR3 has 14 residues. The germline V gene encodes CDR1 DFQATT and CDR2 SNEGSKA (reference sequence). V lost 1 base and J 0 bases, leaving 7 bases between the germline ends. The CDR3 spells CSARVEGSNQPQHF. CDR3 sequence (DNA): TGCAGTGCTAGAGTAGAAGGTAGCAATCAGCCCCAGCATTTT.

A few counts support this clonotype. The chain has TRBV7-8 and TRBJ1-1; 8 bases match TRBD1. The CDR3 totals 15 residues. Germline values: CDR1 SGHVS, CDR2 FQNEAQ. V gave up 5 bases and J gave up 1 base; unmatched junction bases: 6. The CDR3 region has the DNA TGTGCCAGCAGCCTACAGGGACAGGCGAACACTGAAGCTTTCTTT. Translation: CASSLQGQANTEAFF.

This clonotype was observed at least ten times. The chain employs TRBV6-1 and TRBJ2-3; 9 nucleotides agree with TRBD2. The CDR3 is 14 residues long. Germline V gene data show CDR1 as MNHNS and CDR2 as SASEGT. V shed 5 bases, J shed 7 bases, and the junction held 7 bases outside the gene matches. The CDR3 DNA reads TGTGCCAGCAGTAAGGGACTAGCAGTGCATACGCAGTATTTT. Amino acids: CASSKGLAVHTQYF.

This clonotype was seen more than once but under ten times. The chain uses TRBV19 and TRBJ2-7; 15 bases are a match to TRBD2. With 5 bases clipped from V and 5 bases from J, the junction kept 10 bases outside the gene matches. This CDR3 has 17 amino acids. Germline V gene sequence: CDR1 LNHDA, CDR2 SQIVND (reference sequence). The CDR3 here is CASSVTGTSGGRHEQYF. The CDR3 nucleotides are TGTGCCAGTAGTGTCACCGGGACTAGCGGGGGGCGGCACGAGCAGTACTTC.

This chain connects TRBV3-1 to TRBJ2-5, with D unresolved. Germline loops: CDR1 LGHDT, CDR2 YNNKEL (reference sequence). The CDR3 length is 15 residues. Trimming pared 2 bases from V and 2 bases from J, leaving 12 bases between. The CDR3 nucleotides read TGTGCCAGCAGCCAAACACACGCGGTGCAAGAGACCCAGTACTTC. Its translation is CASSQTHAVQETQYF.

This clonotype was seen many times. This chain joins TRBV10-1 and TRBJ2-2, with D tentatively TRBD1 (5 bases). CDR1 and CDR2 (germline): WNHNN, SYGVQD (reference sequence). This CDR3 has 15 residues. Trimming pared 1 base from V and 6 bases from J, leaving 12 bases between. CDR3 sequence reads: CASSEWGRAPGELFF. DNA for the CDR3: TGCGCCAGCAGTGAGTGGGGCAGGGCTCCCGGGGAGCTGTTTTTT.

The chain recombines TRBV12-3 or TRBV12-4 with TRBJ1-2; D ambiguous. CDR3 length equals 16 residues. The ends were cut back, 2 bases at V and 0 bases at J, with 13 bases in the middle. This chain's CDR3 is CASSLHYLAANYGYTF. The CDR3 nucleotides are TGTGCCAGCAGTTTACATTATCTGGCAGCTAACTATGGCTACACCTTC.

This clonotype showed up just a few times. V usage is TRBV11-3 and J usage is TRBJ2-5; 8 bases are a match to TRBD2. V was clipped by 0 bases and J by 0 bases; unmatched bases: 6. The germline V gene encodes CDR1 SGHNT and CDR2 YENEEA. This CDR3 has 17 residues. CDR3 region: CASSLDIQREYQETQYF. The CDR3 bases are TGTGCCAGCAGCTTAGATATCCAGCGGGAGTACCAAGAGACCCAGTACTTC. The full variable domain, its missing parts supplied by reference TRBV11-3 and TRBJ2-5, is EAGVVQSPRYKIIEKKQPVAFWCNPISGHNTLYWYLQNLGQGPELLIRYENEEAVDDSQLPKDRFSAERLKGVDSTLKIQPAELGDSAVYLCASSLDIQREYQETQYFGPGTRLLVL.

This clonotype has just a few counts. No conserved phenylalanine or tryptophan ends this CDR3, so it is likely a read error. The chain carries TRBV25-1 and TRBJ2-1; D possibly uses TRBD1 or TRBD2 (6 bases each). Trimming removed 7 bases at V and 6 bases at J, with 13 bases between. Germline V gene lookup returns CDR1 MGHDK and CDR2 SYGVNS. The CDR3 covers 13 residues. For the CDR3, the DNA is TGTGCCAGCACATTAGGGGGGCCCAATGAGCAGTTCTCC. Protein sequence: CASTLGGPNEQFS.

The chain uses TRBV19 and TRBJ2-7, with D hard to call. Looked up from germline, CDR1 is LNHDA and CDR2 is SQIVND (reference sequence). The V gene lost 3 bases and the J gene lost 5 bases, with 20 bases spanning the gap. The CDR3 runs to 16 residues. CDR3 nucleotide sequence: TGTGCCAGTAGTATTCGGGTCGGACGCCTTGCCGACGAGCAGTACTTC. It specifies CASSIRVGRLADEQYF.

The chain links TRBV30 to TRBJ1-4; D gene unclear. V dropped 4 bases and J dropped 0 bases, with 9 bases sitting between them. The CDR3 length is 14 residues. CDR1 is GTSNPN, CDR2 SVGIG, per germline (reference sequence). The CDR3 sequence: CAWTTATTNEKLFF. The CDR3 DNA is TGTGCCTGGACCACAGCAACAACTAATGAAAAACTGTTTTTT.

This clonotype was counted at least ten times. The chain carries TRBV2 and TRBJ2-7; a weak D match, TRBD2 (5 bases). Germline assignment: CDR1 SNHLY and CDR2 FYNNEI. There are 13 residues in the CDR3. Trimming left V 11 bases short and J 5 bases short, with 19 bases between. CDR3 sequence: CASNRPGSHEQYF. The CDR3 region has the DNA TGTGCCTCCAACCGCCCGGGGTCCCACGAGCAGTACTTC. Full variable domain (outside the CDR3, taken from reference TRBV2 and TRBJ2-7): EPEVTQTPSHQVTQMGQEVILRCVPISNHLYFYWYRQILGQKVEFLVSFYNNEISEKSEIFDDQFSVERPDGSNFTLKIRSTKLEDSAMYFCASNRPGSHEQYFGPGTRLTVT.

In regard to this clonotype: A much more abundant neighbour one base away suggests this may be a read error. The conserved closing phenylalanine or tryptophan is absent in this CDR3, likely reflecting a read error. In nucleotides, the CDR3 is TGTGCCACCGGGGGTCCCACCTACGAGCAGTACCTC. This encodes CATGGPTYEQYL. The genes are TRBV28 and TRBJ2-7, with D tentatively TRBD2 (6 bases). CDR3 length: 12 amino acids. With 10 bases removed from V and 2 bases from J, the gap between germline ends came to 12 bases. CDR1 and CDR2 (germline): MDHEN, SYDVKM.

This clonotype was seen a handful of times. The chain is built from TRBV3-1 and TRBJ2-1; D call uncertain. V was clipped by 4 bases and J by 9 bases, with 13 bases between them. Looked up from germline, CDR1 is LGHDT and CDR2 is YNNKEL (reference sequence). The CDR3 is made up of 13 amino acids. CDR3 sequence reads: CASSRSRVGEQFF. CDR3 coding DNA: TGTGCCAGCAGCCGATCCAGAGTGGGTGAGCAGTTCTTC.

There are many counts of this clonotype. This chain links TRBV19 with TRBJ2-1; possible D gene TRBD1, 6 bases. The CDR3 runs to 14 residues. Trimming pared 7 bases from V and 4 bases from J, leaving 14 bases between. Germline-derived CDR1 and CDR2 are LNHDA and SQIVND (reference sequence). The CDR3 is CASKTGRGYNEQFF. CDR3 sequence (DNA): TGTGCCAGTAAGACCGGCAGGGGATACAATGAGCAGTTCTTC.

In this sample, this clonotype turned up many times. The genes are TRBV4-2 and TRBJ2-2, with TRBD1 as a possible D gene (6 bases). This CDR3 has 16 amino acids. The V gene's germline CDR1 is LGHNA and CDR2 YNFKEQ. V gave up 1 base and J gave up 5 bases, with 14 bases separating them. Written as DNA, the CDR3 is TGTGCCAGCAGCCAAGTTAAAACAGGGAGTACCGGGGAGCTGTTTTTT. The encoded protein is CASSQVKTGSTGELFF.

The V gene is TRBV19, the J gene TRBJ2-1; TRBD1 might be the D (7 bases). Per the germline V gene, CDR1 is LNHDA and CDR2 is SQIVND (reference sequence). The CDR3 has 15 amino acids. The V end was cut by 4 bases, the J end by 7 bases, with 17 bases between. DNA for the CDR3: TGTGCCAGTAGTACCGACCCAGGGGGGCGGAATGAGCAGTTCTTC. Protein product: CASSTDPGGRNEQFF. Supplemented by reference TRBV19 and TRBJ2-1, the full variable domain reads DGGITQSPKYLFRKEGQNVTLSCEQNLNHDAMYWYRQDPGQGLRLIYYSQIVNDFQKGDIAEGYSVSREKKESFPLTVTSAQKNPTAFYLCASSTDPGGRNEQFFGPGTRLTVL.